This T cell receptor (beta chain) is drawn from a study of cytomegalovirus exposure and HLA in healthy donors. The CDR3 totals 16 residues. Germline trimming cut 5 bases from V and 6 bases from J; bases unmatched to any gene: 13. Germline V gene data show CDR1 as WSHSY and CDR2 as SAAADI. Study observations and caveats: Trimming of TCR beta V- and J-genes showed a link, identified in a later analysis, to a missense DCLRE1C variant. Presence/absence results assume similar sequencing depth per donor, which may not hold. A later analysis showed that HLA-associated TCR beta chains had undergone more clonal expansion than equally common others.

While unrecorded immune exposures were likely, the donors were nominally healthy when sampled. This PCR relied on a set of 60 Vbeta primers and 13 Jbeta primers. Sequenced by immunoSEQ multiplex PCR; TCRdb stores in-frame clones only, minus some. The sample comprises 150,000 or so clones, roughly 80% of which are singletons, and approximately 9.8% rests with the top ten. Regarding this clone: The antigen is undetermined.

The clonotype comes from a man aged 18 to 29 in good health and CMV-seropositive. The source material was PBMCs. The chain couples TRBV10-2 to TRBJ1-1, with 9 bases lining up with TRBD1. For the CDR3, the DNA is TGCGCCAGCAGTCTCCAACCACAGGGGGCAGATTCTGAAGCTTTCTTT. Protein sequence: CASSLQPQGADSEAFF.